Listed below are T cell receptor beta chains from one sample, sequenced in a study of T cell responses to AZD1222 COVID-19 vaccine. Only in-frame clones appear in the TCRdb table, and some are missing; sequencing was by immunoSEQ multiplex PCR. This table holds 75,000 to 90,000 clones, about 85% found once. The sample was peripheral blood, taken on day 0 of AZD1222 vaccination. The source of these receptors is an adult in good health. CDR3s include the opening cysteine and the closing phenylalanine or tryptophan. A D gene is named only where the DNA matches it firmly. The size field is filled for only some rows; it gives once, few, many or a size class.

D	J	size	V	DNA	CDR3
.	TRBJ2-7	once	TRBV19	TGTGCCAGTAGTATAGCGACAGGCTCGATCTTCTTC	CASSIATGSIFF
TRBD1	TRBJ1-1	once	TRBV11-3	TGTGCCAGCAGCCAGGGGGAGCGGACTGAAGCTTTCTTT	CASSQGERTEAFF
.	TRBJ1-4	.	TRBV11-3	TGTGCCAGCAGCCGGGGAGGGGCAACTAATGAAAAACTGTTTTTT	CASSRGGATNEKLFF
.	TRBJ2-7	.	TRBV5-1	TGCGCCAGCAGCTCAACAGGGTATCTGGACTACGAGCAGTACTTC	CASSSTGYLDYEQYF
.	TRBJ1-2	.	TRBV11-2	TGTGCCAGCACCCTAGGGGAGTACAGGAGTGTTGGCTACACCTTC	CASTLGEYRSVGYTF
.	TRBJ2-3	.	TRBV7-2	TGTGCCAGCAGTTCTGGACTACACACAGATACGCAGTATTTT	CASSSGLHTDTQYF
.	TRBJ2-7	.	TRBV6-4	TGTGCCAGCAGACCCTCGGGGGGCGAGGTGAACTACGAGCAGTACTTC	CASRPSGGEVNYEQYF
TRBD1	TRBJ1-4	.	TRBV11-1	TGTGCCAGCAGCCGGGGACAGCTTCATGAAAAACTGTTTTTT	CASSRGQLHEKLFF
.	TRBJ1-2	.	TRBV19	TGTGCCAGTAGCACCGGGTGGGTGGCGGAAACCTTC	CASSTGWVAETF
.	TRBJ2-3	.	TRBV10-3	TGTGCCATCAGGGCGGGGAGCACAGATACGCAGTATTTT	CAIRAGSTDTQYF
.	TRBJ1-2	.	TRBV6-5	TGTGCCAGCGGCGGAGGATATAACTATGGCTACACCTTC	CASGGGYNYGYTF
.	TRBJ1-3	few	TRBV20-1	TGCAGTGCTACTAGTGGAAACACCATATATTTT	CSATSGNTIYF
TRBD1	TRBJ1-4	.	TRBV11-2	TGTGCCAGCAGCCTTGACTCCGGGACAGGAGGCGAAAAACTGTTTTTT	CASSLDSGTGGEKLFF
.	TRBJ1-2	once	TRBV6-5	TGTGCCAGCAGTTCCCTCTACGGAGGTAGGGGATATGGCTACACCTTC	CASSSLYGGRGYGYTF
.	TRBJ2-2	.	TRBV18	TGTGCCAGCTCAGGGCTAACCGACGGGGAGCTGTTTTTT	CASSGLTDGELFF
TRBD1	TRBJ2-3	.	TRBV6-5	TGTGCCAGCAGTCGGGACAGGGCTTTAGATACGCAGTATTTT	CASSRDRALDTQYF
.	TRBJ2-7	.	TRBV6-1	TGTGCCAGCAGTGAAGAAATAACGGGAGACCGCTACGAGCAGTACTTC	CASSEEITGDRYEQYF
TRBD1	TRBJ1-2	.	TRBV29-1	TGCAGCGTCCCGACAGGGGGCAACTATGGCTACACCTTC	CSVPTGGNYGYTF
.	TRBJ1-1	.	TRBV7-9	TGTGCCAGCAGCCCCTACAGGGACGGCACTGAAGCTTTCTTT	CASSPYRDGTEAFF
.	TRBJ2-1	.	TRBV3-1/TRBV3-2	TGTGCCAGCAGCCAAGCAGCAGGCAATGAGCAGTTCTTC	CASSQAAGNEQFF
.	TRBJ1-2	.	TRBV4-1	TGCGCCAGCAGCGCTCCGGGGGGCTACACCTTC	CASSAPGGYTF
.	TRBJ1-3	once	TRBV4-3	TGCGCCAGCAGCCAAGAACGACTGTTCAGCACCATATATTTT	CASSQERLFSTIYF
.	TRBJ2-1	.	TRBV5-1	TGCGCCAGCAGCATAAGAGAGTCCTCCTACAATGAGCAGTTCTTC	CASSIRESSYNEQFF
TRBD1	TRBJ1-4	.	TRBV5-6	TGTGCCAGCAGCCTGACAGGGGCGGGGGAAAAACTGTTTTTT	CASSLTGAGEKLFF
.	TRBJ1-2	.	TRBV14	TGTGCCAGCAGCCAAGGAGGAACGGCCTTCTATGGCTACACCTTC	CASSQGGTAFYGYTF
TRBD1	TRBJ1-2	.	TRBV5-1	TGCGCCAGCAGCTTAGGGGGCCTAATTAACTATGGCTACACCTTC	CASSLGGLINYGYTF
.	TRBJ2-1	few	TRBV6-2/TRBV6-3	TGTGCCAGCAGCTCTAGGCCTGACAATGAGCAGTTCTTC	CASSSRPDNEQFF
.	TRBJ1-1	.	TRBV5-1	TGCGCCAGCAGCTTCCGGGACACGAACACTGAAGCTTTCTTT	CASSFRDTNTEAFF
.	TRBJ2-1	.	TRBV7-3	TGTGCCAGCAGCTTCCCCTGGGGTGAGCAGTTCTTC	CASSFPWGEQFF